This entry is about one T cell receptor (beta chain). What it recognizes is unknown. There are 13 residues in the CDR3. Germline CDR1 MNHEY, CDR2 SMNVEV (reference sequence). V lost 8 bases and J lost 2, with 12 bases in between. The data derive from a study of T cell repertoires in cytomegalovirus infection. Overall study context: HLA-B-restricted CMV epitopes that are well studied, plus recently identified HLA-C-restricted ones, were used by the study. CMV infection and matching HLA type were both indicated by public TCR beta signatures. Findings and caveats of the study: Accumulated public TCR beta family frequency recognized individuals carrying CMV together with the relevant HLA. HLA-C-restricted CMV clonotypes gave the most frequent clonotype in two of eight donors.

TCRdb independently ran MiXCR on the reads; one entry per CDR3 protein. The profile shows some 200,000 distinct CDR3 sequences, 35% to 40% of them singletons. This sequence originates from a human donor in good health (CMV status not recorded). Some clones in this sample may be carry-over from other donors' samples. Sequencing used CD8+ T cells from cultured PBMCs, obtained from culture after CMV antigen stimulation. The chain carries TRBV27 and TRBJ1-1; a weak D match, TRBD1 (5 bases). The CDR3 DNA sequence: TGTGCCAGCGGTCTTGGGGCTAACACTGAAGCTTTCTTT. The encoded protein is CASGLGANTEAFF.